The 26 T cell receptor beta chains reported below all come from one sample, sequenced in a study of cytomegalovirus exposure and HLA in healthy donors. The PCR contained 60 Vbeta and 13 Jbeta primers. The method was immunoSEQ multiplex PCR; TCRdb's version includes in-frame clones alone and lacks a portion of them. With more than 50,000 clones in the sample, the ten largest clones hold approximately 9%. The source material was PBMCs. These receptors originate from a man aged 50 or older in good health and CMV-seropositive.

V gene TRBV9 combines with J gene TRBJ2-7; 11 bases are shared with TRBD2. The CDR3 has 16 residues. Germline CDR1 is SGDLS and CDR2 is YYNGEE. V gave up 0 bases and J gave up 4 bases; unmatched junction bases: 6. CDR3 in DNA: TGTGCCAGCAGCGTAGATAGCGGGGGGGCAGGGTACGAGCAGTACTTC. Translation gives CASSVDSGGAGYEQYF.

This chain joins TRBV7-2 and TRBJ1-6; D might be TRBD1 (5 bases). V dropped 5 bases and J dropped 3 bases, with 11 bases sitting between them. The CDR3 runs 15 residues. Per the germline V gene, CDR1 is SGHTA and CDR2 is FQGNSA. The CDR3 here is CASSPTGGYNSPLHF. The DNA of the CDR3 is TGTGCCAGCAGCCCGACCGGGGGCTATAATTCACCCCTCCACTTT.

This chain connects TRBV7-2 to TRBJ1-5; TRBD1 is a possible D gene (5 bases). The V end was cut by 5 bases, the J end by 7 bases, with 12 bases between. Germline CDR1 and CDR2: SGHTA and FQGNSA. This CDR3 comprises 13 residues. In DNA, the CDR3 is TGTGCCAGCAGCACAAGGGGAGGACAGCCCCAGCATTTT. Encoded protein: CASSTRGGQPQHF. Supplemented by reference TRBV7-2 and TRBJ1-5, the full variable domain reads GAGVSQSPSNKVTEKGKDVELRCDPISGHTALYWYRQSLGQGLEFLIYFQGNSAPDKSGLPSDRFSAERTGGSVSTLTIQRTQQEDSAVYLCASSTRGGQPQHFGDGTRLSIL.

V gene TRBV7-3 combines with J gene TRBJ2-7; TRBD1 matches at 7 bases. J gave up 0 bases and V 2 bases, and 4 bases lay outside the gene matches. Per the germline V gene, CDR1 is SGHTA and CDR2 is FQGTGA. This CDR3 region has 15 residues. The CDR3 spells CASSLGQVGSYEQYF. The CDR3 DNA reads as TGTGCCAGCAGCTTAGGACAGGTTGGCTCCTACGAGCAGTACTTC.

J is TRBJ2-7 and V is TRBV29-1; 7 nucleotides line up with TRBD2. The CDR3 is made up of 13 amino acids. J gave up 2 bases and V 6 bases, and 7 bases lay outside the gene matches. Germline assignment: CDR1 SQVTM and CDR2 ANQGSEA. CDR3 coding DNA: TGCAGCGTAGTTAGCGGGTTTGCCTACGAGCAGTACTTC. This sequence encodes CSVVSGFAYEQYF.

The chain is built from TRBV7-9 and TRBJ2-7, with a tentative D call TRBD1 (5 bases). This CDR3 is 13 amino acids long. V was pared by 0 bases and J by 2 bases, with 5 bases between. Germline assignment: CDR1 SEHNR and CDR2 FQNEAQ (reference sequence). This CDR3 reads CASSLAGAYEQYF. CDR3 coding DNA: TGTGCCAGCAGCTTAGCAGGGGCCTACGAGCAGTACTTC.

The CDR3 DNA sequence: TGTGCCTGGAATGGCAGATCCCAAGAGACCCAGTACTTC. Its translation is CAWNGRSQETQYF. The genes are TRBV30 and TRBJ2-5; D not resolved. The CDR3 runs to 13 residues. Trimming cost V 4 bases and J 1 base, with 10 bases left between them. Germline CDR1 and CDR2: GTSNPN and SVGIG (reference sequence).

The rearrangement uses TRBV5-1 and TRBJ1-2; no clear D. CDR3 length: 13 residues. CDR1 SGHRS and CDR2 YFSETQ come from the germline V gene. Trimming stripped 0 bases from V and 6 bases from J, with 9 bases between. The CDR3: CASSLAGGDGYTF. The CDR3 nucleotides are TGCGCCAGCAGCTTGGCCGGCGGGGATGGCTACACCTTC.

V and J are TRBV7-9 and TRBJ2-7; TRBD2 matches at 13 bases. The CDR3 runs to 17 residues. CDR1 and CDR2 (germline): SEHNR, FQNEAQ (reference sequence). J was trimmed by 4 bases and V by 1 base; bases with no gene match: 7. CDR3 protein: CASSLVGGLAGSYEQYF. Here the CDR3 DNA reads TGTGCCAGCAGCTTAGTGGGGGGACTAGCGGGAAGTTACGAGCAGTACTTC.

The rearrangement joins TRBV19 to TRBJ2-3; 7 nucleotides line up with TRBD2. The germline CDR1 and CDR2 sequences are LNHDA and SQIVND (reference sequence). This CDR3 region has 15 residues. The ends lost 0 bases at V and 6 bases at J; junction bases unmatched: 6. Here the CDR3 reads CASSIEGGGADTQYF. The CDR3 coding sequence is TGTGCCAGTAGTATAGAGGGCGGGGGAGCGGATACGCAGTATTTT.

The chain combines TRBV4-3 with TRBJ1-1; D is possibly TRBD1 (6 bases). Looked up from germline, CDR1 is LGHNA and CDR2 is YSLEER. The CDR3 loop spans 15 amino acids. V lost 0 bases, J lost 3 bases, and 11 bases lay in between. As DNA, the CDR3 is TGCGCCAGCAGCCAAGACAAGAACAGGGACACTGAAGCTTTCTTT. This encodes CASSQDKNRDTEAFF.

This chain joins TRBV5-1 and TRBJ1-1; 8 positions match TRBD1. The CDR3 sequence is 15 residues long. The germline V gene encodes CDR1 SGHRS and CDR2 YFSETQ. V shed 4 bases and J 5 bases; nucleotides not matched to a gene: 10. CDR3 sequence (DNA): TGCGCCAGCAGCACATTTGGACAGGGTTCGACTGAAGCTTTCTTT. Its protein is CASSTFGQGSTEAFF. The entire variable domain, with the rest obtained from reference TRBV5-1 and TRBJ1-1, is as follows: KAGVTQTPRYLIKTRGQQVTLSCSPISGHRSVSWYQQTPGQGLQFLFEYFSETQRNKGNFPGRFSGRQFSNSRSEMNVSTLELGDSALYLCASSTFGQGSTEAFFGQGTRLTVV.

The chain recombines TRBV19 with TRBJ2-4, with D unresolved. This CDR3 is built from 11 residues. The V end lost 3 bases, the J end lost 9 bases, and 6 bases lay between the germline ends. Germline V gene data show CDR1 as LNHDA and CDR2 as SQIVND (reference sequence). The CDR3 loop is CASSIRGIQYF. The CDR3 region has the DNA TGTGCCAGTAGTATTAGAGGCATTCAGTACTTC.

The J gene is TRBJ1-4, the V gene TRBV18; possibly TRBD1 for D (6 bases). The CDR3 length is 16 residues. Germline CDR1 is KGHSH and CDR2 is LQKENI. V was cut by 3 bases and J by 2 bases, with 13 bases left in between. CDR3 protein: CASSPLRQGTNEKLFF. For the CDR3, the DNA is TGTGCCAGCTCACCCCTCCGGCAGGGGACTAATGAAAAACTGTTTTTT.

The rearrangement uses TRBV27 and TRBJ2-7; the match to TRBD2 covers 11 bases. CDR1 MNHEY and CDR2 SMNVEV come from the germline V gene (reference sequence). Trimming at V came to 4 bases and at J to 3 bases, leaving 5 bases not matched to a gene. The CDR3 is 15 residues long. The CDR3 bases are TGTGCCAGCAGTTATCTAGCGGGAGGCCTCTACGAGCAGTACTTC. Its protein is CASSYLAGGLYEQYF.

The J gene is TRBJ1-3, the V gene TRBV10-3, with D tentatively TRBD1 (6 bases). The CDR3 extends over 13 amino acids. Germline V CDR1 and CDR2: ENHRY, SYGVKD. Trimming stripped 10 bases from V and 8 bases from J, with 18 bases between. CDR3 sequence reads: CATRRGGIDTIYF. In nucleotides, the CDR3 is TGTGCCACCCGGAGGGGGGGTATAGACACCATATATTTT.

DNA for the CDR3: TGTGCCAGCAGTTTAAGGGACAGGGGGGTAGCGGGAGTAACGGGCGATGAGCAGTTCTTC. Translation: CASSLRDRGVAGVTGDEQFF. The J gene is TRBJ2-1, the V gene TRBV28; 11 positions match TRBD1. CDR3 length: 20 amino acids. Germline loops: CDR1 MDHEN, CDR2 SYDVKM. After removal of 2 bases from V and 8 bases from J, the junction contained 20 bases not matched to a gene.

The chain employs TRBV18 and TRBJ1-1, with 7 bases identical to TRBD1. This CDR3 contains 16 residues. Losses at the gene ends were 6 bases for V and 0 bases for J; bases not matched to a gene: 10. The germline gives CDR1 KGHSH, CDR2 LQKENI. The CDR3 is CASSPTGAGMNTEAFF. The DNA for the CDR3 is TGTGCCAGCTCTCCTACAGGGGCGGGGATGAACACTGAAGCTTTCTTT.

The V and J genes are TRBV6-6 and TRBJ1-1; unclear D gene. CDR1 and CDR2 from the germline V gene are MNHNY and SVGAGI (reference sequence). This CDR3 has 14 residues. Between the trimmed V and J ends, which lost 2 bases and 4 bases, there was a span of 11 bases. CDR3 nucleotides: TGTGCCAGCAGTTACGGCGCCCCGGGCACTGAAGCTTTCTTT. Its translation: CASSYGAPGTEAFF.

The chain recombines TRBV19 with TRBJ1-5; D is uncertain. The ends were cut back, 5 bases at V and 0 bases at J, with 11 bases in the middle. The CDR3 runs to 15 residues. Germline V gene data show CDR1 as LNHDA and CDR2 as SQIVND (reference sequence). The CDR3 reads CASSEGGDSNQPQHF. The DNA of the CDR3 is TGTGCCAGTAGTGAGGGAGGAGATAGCAATCAGCCCCAGCATTTT. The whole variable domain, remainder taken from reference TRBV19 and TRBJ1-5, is DGGITQSPKYLFRKEGQNVTLSCEQNLNHDAMYWYRQDPGQGLRLIYYSQIVNDFQKGDIAEGYSVSREKKESFPLTVTSAQKNPTAFYLCASSEGGDSNQPQHFGDGTRLSIL.

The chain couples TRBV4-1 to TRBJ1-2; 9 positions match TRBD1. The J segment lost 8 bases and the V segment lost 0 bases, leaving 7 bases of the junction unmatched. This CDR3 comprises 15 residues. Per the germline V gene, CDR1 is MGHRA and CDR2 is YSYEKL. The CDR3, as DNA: TGCGCCAGCAGCCAAGAGGGACAGGGTAAAGGAGGCTACACCTTC. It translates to CASSQEGQGKGGYTF.

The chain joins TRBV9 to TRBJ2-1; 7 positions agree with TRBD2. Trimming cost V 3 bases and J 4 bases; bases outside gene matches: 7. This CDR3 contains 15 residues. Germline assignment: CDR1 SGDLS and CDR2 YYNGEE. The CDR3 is CASSGGRGPYNEQFF. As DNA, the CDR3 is TGTGCCAGCAGCGGGGGGAGGGGCCCTTACAATGAGCAGTTCTTC.

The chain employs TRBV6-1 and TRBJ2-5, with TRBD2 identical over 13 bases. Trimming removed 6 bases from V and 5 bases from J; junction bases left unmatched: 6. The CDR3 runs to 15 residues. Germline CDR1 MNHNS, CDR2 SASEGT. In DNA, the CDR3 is TGTGCCAGCAGACAACTAGCGGGGGGGGATGAGACCCAGTACTTC. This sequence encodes CASRQLAGGDETQYF.

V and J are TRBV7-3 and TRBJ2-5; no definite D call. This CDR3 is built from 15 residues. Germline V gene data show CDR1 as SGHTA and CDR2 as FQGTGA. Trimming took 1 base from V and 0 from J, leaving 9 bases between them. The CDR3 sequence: CASSLSGSNQETQYF. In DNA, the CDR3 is TGTGCCAGCAGCTTAAGCGGCTCTAACCAAGAGACCCAGTACTTC.

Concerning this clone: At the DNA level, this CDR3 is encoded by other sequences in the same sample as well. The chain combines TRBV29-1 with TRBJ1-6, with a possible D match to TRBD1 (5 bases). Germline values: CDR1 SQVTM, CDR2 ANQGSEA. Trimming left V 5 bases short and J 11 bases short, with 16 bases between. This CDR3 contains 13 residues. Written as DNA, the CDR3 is TGCAGCGTTCTGGCCCTCGGGGGTACACCCCTCCACTTT. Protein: CSVLALGGTPLHF.

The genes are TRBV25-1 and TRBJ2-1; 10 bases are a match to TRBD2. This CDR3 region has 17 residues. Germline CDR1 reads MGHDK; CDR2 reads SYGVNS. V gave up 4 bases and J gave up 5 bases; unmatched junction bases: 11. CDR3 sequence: CASSAYSLAGANNEQFF. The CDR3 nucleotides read TGTGCCAGCAGTGCCTATTCGCTAGCGGGGGCTAACAATGAGCAGTTCTTC.